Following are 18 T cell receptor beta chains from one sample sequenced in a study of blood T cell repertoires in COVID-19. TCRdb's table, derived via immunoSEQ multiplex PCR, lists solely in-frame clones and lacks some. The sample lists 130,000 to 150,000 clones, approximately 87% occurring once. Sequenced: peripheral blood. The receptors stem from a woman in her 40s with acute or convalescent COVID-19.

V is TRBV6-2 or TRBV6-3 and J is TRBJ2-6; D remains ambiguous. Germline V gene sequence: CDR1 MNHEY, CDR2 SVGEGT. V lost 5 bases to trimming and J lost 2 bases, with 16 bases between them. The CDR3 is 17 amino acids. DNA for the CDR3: TGTGCCAGCAGTCCCCCCCCTCTCTTTGCTGGGGCCAACGTCCTGACTTTC. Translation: CASSPPPLFAGANVLTF.

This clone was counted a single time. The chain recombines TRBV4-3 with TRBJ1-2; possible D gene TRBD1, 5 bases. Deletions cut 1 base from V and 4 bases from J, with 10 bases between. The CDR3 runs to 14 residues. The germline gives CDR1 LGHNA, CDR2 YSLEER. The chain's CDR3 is CASSQAQGVYGYTF. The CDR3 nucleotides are TGCGCCAGCAGCCAAGCGCAGGGTGTCTATGGCTACACCTTC.

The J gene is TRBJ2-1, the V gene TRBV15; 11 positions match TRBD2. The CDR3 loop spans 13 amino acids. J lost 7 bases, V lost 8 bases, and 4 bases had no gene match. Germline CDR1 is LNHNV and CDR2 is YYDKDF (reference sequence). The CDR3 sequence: CATRLAGTNEQFF. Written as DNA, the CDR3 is TGTGCCACCCGACTAGCGGGGACAAATGAGCAGTTCTTC.

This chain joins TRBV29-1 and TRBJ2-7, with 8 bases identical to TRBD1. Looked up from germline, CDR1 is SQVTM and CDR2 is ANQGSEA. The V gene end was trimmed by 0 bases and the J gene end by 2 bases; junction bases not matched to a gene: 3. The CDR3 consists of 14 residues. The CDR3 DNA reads TGCAGCGTTGAAGAAGGACAGGGCCCCTACGAGCAGTACTTC. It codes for CSVEEGQGPYEQYF.

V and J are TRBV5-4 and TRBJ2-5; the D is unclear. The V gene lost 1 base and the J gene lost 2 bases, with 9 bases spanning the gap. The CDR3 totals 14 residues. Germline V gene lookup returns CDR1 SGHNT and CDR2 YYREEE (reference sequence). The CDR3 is CASSLTIYQETQYF. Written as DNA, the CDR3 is TGTGCCAGCAGCTTGACTATATATCAAGAGACCCAGTACTTC.

CDR3 nucleotides: TGCAGCGTTGTTGCCAGCGGGGCCATGTCCTACAATGAGCAGTTCTTC. Translation gives CSVVASGAMSYNEQFF. The chain couples TRBV29-1 to TRBJ2-1; 7 bases match TRBD2. Trimming removed 4 bases from V and 1 base from J; junction bases left unmatched: 10. From germline, CDR1 is SQVTM and CDR2 ANQGSEA. CDR3 size: 16 residues.

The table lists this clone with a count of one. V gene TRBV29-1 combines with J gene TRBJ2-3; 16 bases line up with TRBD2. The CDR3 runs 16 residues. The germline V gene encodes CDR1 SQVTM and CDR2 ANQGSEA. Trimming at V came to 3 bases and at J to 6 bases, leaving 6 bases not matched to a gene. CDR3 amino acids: CSVEGLAGGPRDTQYF. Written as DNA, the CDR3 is TGCAGCGTTGAGGGACTAGCGGGAGGGCCTAGGGATACGCAGTATTTT.

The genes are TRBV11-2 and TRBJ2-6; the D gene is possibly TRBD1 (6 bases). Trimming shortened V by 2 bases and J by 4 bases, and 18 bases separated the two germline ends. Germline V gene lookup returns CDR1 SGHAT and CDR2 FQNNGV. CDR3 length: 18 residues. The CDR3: CASSLYGTPFGGANVLTF. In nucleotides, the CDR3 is TGTGCCAGCAGCTTATACGGGACACCCTTTGGAGGGGCCAACGTCCTGACTTTC. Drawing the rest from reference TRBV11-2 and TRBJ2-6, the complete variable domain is EAGVAQSPRYKIIEKRQSVAFWCNPISGHATLYWYQQILGQGPKLLIQFQNNGVVDDSQLPKDRFSAERLKGVDSTLKIQPAKLEDSAVYLCASSLYGTPFGGANVLTFGAGSRLTVL.

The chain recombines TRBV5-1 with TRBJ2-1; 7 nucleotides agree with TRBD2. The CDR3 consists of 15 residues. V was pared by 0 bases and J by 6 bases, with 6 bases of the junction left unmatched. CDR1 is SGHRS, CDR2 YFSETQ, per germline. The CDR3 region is CASSLGTSGPNEQFF. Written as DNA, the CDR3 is TGCGCCAGCAGCTTGGGGACTAGTGGACCCAATGAGCAGTTCTTC.

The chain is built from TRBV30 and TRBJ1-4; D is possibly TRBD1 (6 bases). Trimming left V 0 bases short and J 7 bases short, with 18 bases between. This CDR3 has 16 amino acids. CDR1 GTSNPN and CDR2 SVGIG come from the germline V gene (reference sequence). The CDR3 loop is CAWSVLLGGGREKLFF. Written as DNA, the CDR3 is TGTGCCTGGAGTGTCCTCTTGGGAGGGGGTCGTGAAAAACTGTTTTTT.

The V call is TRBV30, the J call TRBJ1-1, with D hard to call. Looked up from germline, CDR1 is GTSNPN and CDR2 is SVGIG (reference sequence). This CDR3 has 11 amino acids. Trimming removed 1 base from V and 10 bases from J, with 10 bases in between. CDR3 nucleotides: TGTGCCTGGAGTGACTCCAAGCGAGCTTTCTTT. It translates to CAWSDSKRAFF.

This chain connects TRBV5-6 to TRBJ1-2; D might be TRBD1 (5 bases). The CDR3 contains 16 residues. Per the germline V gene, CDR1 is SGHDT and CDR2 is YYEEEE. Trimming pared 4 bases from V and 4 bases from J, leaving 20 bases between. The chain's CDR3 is CASSRFWIGGSYGYTF. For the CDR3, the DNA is TGTGCCAGCAGCCGTTTTTGGATCGGGGGTAGCTATGGCTACACCTTC.

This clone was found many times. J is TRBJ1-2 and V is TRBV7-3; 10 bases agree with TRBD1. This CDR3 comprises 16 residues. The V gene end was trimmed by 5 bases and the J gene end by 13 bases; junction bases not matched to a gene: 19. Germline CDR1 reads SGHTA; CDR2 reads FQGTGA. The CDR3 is CASSPTGIWDRGGVTF. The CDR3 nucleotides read TGTGCCAGCAGCCCCACCGGGATTTGGGACAGGGGTGGGGTCACCTTC. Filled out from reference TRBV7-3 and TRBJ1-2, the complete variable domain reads GAGVSQTPSNKVTEKGKYVELRCDPISGHTALYWYRQSLGQGPEFLIYFQGTGAADDSGLPNDRFFAVRPEGSVSTLKIQRTERGDSAVYLCASSPTGIWDRGGVTFGSGTRLTVV.

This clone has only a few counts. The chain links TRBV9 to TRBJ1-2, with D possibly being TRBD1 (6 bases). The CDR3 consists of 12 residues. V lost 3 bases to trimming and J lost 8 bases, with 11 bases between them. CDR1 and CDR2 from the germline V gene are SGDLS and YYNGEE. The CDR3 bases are TGTGCCAGCAGCGAGGGGGACATGGGCTACACCTTC. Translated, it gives CASSEGDMGYTF.

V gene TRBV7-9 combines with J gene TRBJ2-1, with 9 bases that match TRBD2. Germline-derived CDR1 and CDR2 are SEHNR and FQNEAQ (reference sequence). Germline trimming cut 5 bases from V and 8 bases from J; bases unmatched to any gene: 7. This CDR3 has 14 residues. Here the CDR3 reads CASSLIAGAHEQFF. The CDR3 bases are TGTGCCAGCAGCCTTATAGCGGGAGCACATGAGCAGTTCTTC.

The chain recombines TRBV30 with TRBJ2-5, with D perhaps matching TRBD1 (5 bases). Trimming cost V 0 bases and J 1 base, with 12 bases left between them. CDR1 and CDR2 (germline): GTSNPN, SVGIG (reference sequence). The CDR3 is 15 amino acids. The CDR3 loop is CAWSVGQGIQETQYF. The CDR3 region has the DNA TGTGCCTGGAGTGTAGGTCAGGGTATCCAAGAGACCCAGTACTTC. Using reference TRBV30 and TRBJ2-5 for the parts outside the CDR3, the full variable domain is SQTIHQWPATLVQPVGSPLSLECTVEGTSNPNLYWYRQAAGRGLQLLFYSVGIGQISSEVPQNLSASRPQDRQFILSSKKLLLSDSGFYLCAWSVGQGIQETQYFGPGTRLLVL.

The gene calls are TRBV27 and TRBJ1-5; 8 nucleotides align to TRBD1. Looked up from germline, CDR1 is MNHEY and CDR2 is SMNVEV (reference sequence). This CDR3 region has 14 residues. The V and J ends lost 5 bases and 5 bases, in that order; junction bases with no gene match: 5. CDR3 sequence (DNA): TGTGCCAGCAGTAGGACAGGGTGGGATCAGCCCCAGCATTTT. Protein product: CASSRTGWDQPQHF.

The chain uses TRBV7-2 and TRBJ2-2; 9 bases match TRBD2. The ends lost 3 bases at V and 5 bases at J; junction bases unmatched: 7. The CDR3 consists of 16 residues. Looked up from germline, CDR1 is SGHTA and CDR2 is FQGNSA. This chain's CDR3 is CASSLRGGSGTGELFF. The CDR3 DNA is TGTGCCAGCAGCTTGCGGGGGGGCTCAGGAACCGGGGAGCTGTTTTTT.